This T cell receptor (beta chain) was found in a study of metastatic and nonmetastatic thyroid tumors. In the original workflow: In papillary thyroid cancer, a distant-metastasis classifier was built using CDR3 differences across clinicopathological groups. Through MiXCR, TCRdb re-clonotyped the PCR reads. TCRdb's processing, not the study's, gives the V and J calls here. Among tens of thousands of clones, approximately 13% were seen once, and the ten largest hold approximately 10%. No patient received treatment before thyroid surgery. Of note for this clone: No antigen is known for it. The sample carries other DNA sequences with the same CDR3.

Study-wide results and limits: Malignant tumors reportedly showed significantly higher TCR beta diversity than benign nodules in both blood and tumor.

The germline V gene encodes CDR1 SGHRS and CDR2 YFSETQ. V trimming: 5 bases; J trimming: 4 bases; junction bases outside the gene matches: 5. This CDR3 has 14 residues. The specimen was tumor tissue. This receptor was identified in a female donor with papillary thyroid cancer or a benign thyroid nodule (not recorded which). Some clones in this sample may be carry-over from other donors' samples. The rearrangement joins TRBV5-1 to TRBJ2-1; TRBD2 aligns across 8 bases. CDR3 sequence (DNA): TGCGCCAGCAGACGGGGGGGTGGTTACAATGAGCAGTTCTTC. Its translation is CASRRGGGYNEQFF.